A selection of T cell receptor beta chains follows, all from one sample in a study of T cell responses to AZD1222 COVID-19 vaccine. Sequencing used immunoSEQ multiplex PCR; TCRdb keeps in-frame clones, though not all of them. The sample gives fewer than 100,000 clones, roughly 85% of which show up once; 11% is in the top ten. This specimen was peripheral blood, taken 28 days after the second AZD1222 dose. These receptors all stem from an adult who received the AZD1222 COVID-19 vaccine. The conserved cysteine and the conserved F or W are not part of the CDR3 here. The D gene is left open where the match is weak.

v_gene | d_gene | CDR3aa
TRBV7-3 | - | ASSLPTLGGNEQF
TRBV4-3 | - | ASSQDFRVSNQPQH
TRBV29-1 | TRBD1 | SVPNPGQGPTYGYT
TRBV5-1 | TRBD2 | ASSPRGGAGSNEQF
TRBV19 | - | ASSIVGGGRDQPQH
TRBV6-6 | TRBD1 | ASQGAKLF
TRBV3-1/TRBV3-2 | - | ASTSRPPDKNTEAF
TRBV5-1 | - | ASSLEGVSGGYT
TRBV18 | - | ASSPHKQETQY
TRBV5-4 | - | ASSLGIQGGGYT
TRBV11-2 | - | ASSLKEGTTEAF
TRBV9 | - | ASSVGRYGYT
TRBV20-1 | - | SAVGETQY
TRBV7-2 | - | ASSLGRGRTLLNSPLH
TRBV7-9 | - | ASQSGGQRTNEKLF
TRBV19 | - | ASRALGEGYGYT
TRBV29-1 | - | SLKANTGELF
TRBV6-2/TRBV6-3 | TRBD1 | ASSYWGQDYEQY
TRBV4-1 | - | ASSRGTAKNEQF
TRBV6-1 | TRBD1 | ASSWGTGGETQY
TRBV2 | - | ASSEAQGYGQQETQY
TRBV7-9 | - | ASSLIQGQETQY
TRBV12-3/TRBV12-4 | - | ASSFAGYNEQF
TRBV7-8 | - | ASSLLGVGGEQY
TRBV19 | - | ASSWGGNTEAF
TRBV5-4 | - | ASSLPGPGNTIY
TRBV28 | - | ASTPRGVGDGNQPQH
TRBV6-5 | - | ASSYWSGAHEQY
TRBV15 | - | ATSRDRSNYGYT
TRBV6-5 | TRBD2 | ASSSPSTSRDTQY
TRBV5-1 | TRBD2 | ASRGTSGAETQY
TRBV7-2 | - | ASSLSQNQPQH
TRBV6-5 | - | ASSYSTMGGTGELF
TRBV11-2 | - | ASSLGKNNEQF
TRBV12-3/TRBV12-4 | TRBD1 | ASSRGVDYGYT
TRBV7-2 | - | ASSPDTRRNPGYGYT
TRBV6-2/TRBV6-3 | - | ASSQRGRTDTQY
TRBV14 | - | ASSPGIAGNTIY
TRBV6-5 | TRBD1 | ASTPPRTGDNEQF
TRBV12-3/TRBV12-4 | - | ASSLERVSPLH
TRBV7-9 | - | ASSWTSEYGYT
TRBV19 | - | ASSIDRANQPQH
TRBV7-2 | - | ASSWDINNSPLH
TRBV5-4 | TRBD1 | ASSPGQMNTEAF